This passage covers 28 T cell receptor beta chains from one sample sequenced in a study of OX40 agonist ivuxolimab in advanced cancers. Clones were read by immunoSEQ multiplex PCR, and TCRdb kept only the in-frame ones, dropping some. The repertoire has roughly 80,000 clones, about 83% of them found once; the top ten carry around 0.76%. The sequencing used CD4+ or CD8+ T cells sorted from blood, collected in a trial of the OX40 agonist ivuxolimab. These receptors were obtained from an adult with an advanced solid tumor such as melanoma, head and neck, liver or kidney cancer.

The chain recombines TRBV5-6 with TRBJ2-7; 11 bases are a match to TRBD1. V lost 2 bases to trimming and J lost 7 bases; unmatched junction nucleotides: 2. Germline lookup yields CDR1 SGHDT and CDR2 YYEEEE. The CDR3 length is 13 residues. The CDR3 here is CASSFGTGGEQYF. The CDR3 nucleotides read TGTGCCAGCAGCTTCGGGACAGGGGGTGAGCAGTACTTC.

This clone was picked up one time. The CDR3 DNA follows: TGTGCCAGCAGCTCAATGGGGTCTCGGGAGACCCAGTACTTC. Residues: CASSSMGSRETQYF. This chain uses TRBV7-9 with TRBJ2-5, with D uncertain. V lost 4 bases to trimming and J lost 5 bases, with 14 bases between them. The CDR3 consists of 14 residues. Germline assignment: CDR1 SEHNR and CDR2 FQNEAQ (reference sequence). Using reference TRBV7-9 and TRBJ2-5 for the parts outside the CDR3, the full variable domain is DTGVSQNPRHKITKRGQNVTFRCDPISEHNRLYWYRQTLGQGPEFLTYFQNEAQLEKSRLLSDRFSAERPKGSFSTLEIQRTEQGDSAMYLCASSSMGSRETQYFGPGTRLLVL.

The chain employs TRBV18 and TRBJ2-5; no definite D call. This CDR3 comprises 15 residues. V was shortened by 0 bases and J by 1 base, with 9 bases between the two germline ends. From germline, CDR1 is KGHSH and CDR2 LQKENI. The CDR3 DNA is TGTGCCAGCTCACCACCGACGACTGCCCAAGAGACCCAGTACTTC. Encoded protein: CASSPPTTAQETQYF.

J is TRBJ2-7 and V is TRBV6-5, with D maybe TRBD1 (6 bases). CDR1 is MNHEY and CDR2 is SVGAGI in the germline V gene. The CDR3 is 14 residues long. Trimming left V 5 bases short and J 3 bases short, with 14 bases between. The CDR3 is CASSPRGSFYEQYF. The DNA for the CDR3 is TGTGCCAGCAGTCCTAGGGGGTCCTTCTACGAGCAGTACTTC.

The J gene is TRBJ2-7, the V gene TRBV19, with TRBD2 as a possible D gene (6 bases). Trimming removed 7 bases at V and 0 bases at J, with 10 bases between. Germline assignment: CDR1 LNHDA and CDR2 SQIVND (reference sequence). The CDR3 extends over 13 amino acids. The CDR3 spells CASTGLNSYEQYF. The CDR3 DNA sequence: TGTGCCAGTACGGGACTTAACTCCTACGAGCAGTACTTC.

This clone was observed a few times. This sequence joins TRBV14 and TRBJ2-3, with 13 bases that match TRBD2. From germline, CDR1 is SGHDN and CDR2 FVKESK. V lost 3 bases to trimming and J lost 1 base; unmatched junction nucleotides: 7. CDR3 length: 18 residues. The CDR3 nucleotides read TGTGCCAGCAGCCACCACGTCGGACTAGCGGGGGGCACAGATACGCAGTATTTT. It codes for CASSHHVGLAGGTDTQYF.

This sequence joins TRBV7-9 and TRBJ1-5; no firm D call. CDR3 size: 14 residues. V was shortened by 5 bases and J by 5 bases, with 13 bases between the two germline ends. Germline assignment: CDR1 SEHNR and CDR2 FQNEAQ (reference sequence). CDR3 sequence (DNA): TGTGCCAGCAGCCGACAAGGTCCGGATCAGCCCCAGCATTTT. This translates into CASSRQGPDQPQHF.

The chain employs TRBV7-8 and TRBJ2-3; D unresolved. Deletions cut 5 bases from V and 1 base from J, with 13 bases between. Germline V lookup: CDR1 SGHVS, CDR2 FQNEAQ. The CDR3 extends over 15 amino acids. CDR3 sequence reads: CASSHRHQGTDTQYF. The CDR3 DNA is TGTGCCAGCAGCCATAGGCACCAGGGCACAGATACGCAGTATTTT.

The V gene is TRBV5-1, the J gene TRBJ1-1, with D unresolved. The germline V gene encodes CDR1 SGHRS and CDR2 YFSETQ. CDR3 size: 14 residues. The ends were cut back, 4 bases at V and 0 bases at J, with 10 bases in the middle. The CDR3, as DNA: TGCGCCAGCAGCGAAGGAGTCCTGAACACTGAAGCTTTCTTT. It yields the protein CASSEGVLNTEAFF.

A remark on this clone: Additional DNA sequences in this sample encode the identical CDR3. The CDR3 is CASSPRTGSTDTQYF. CDR3 bases: TGTGCCAGCAGCCCCCGGACAGGGAGCACAGATACGCAGTATTTT. V is TRBV5-6 and J is TRBJ2-3; 8 nucleotides line up with TRBD1. Germline CDR1 is SGHDT and CDR2 is YYEEEE. V lost 4 bases, J lost 0 bases, and 4 bases stayed unmatched. The CDR3 covers 15 residues.

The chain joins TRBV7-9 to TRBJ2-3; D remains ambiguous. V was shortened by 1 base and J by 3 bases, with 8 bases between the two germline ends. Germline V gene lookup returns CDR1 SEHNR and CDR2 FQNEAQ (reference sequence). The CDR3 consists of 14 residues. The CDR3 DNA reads TGTGCCAGCAGCTTAGGTGTAGTAACAGATACGCAGTATTTT. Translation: CASSLGVVTDTQYF.

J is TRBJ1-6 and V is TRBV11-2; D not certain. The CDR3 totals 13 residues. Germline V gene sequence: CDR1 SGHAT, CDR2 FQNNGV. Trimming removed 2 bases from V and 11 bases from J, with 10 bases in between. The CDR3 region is CASSLLGKAPLHF. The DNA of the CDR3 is TGTGCCAGCAGCTTATTAGGAAAGGCACCCCTCCACTTT.

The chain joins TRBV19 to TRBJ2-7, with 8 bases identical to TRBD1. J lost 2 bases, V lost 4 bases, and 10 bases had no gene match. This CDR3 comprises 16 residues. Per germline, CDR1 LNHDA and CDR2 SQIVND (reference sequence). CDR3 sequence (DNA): TGTGCCAGTAGTACGGTCGGGACAGGAAGTCCCTACGAGCAGTACTTC. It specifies CASSTVGTGSPYEQYF.

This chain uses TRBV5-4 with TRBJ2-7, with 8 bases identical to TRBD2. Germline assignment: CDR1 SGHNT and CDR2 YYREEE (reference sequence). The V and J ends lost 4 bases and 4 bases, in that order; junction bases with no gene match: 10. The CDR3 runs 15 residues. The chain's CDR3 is CASSRDLAGRYEQYF. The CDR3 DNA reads TGTGCCAGCAGCCGAGACCTAGCGGGCAGATACGAGCAGTACTTC.

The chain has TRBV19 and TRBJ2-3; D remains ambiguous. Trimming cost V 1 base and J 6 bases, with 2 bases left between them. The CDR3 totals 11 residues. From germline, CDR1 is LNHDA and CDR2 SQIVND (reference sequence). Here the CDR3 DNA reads TGTGCCAGTAGTATAGCGGATACGCAGTATTTT. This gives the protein CASSIADTQYF.

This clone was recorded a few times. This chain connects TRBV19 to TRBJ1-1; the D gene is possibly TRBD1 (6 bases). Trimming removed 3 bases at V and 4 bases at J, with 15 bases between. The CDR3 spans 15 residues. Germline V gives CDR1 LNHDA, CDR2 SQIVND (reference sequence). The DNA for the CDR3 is TGTGCCAGTAGTATTATGGGGGGCTGGGGCACTGAAGCTTTCTTT. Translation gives CASSIMGGWGTEAFF.

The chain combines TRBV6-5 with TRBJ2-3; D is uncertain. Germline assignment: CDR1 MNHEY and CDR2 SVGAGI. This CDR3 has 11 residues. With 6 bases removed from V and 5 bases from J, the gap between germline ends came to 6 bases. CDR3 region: CASSLGDTQYF. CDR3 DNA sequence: TGTGCCAGCAGCCTGGGAGATACGCAGTATTTT.

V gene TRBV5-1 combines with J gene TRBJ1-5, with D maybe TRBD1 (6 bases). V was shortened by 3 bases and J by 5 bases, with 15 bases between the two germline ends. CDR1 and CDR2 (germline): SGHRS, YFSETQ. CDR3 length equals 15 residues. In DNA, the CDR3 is TGCGCCAGCAGCTCAACAGGGAGAAACGATCAGCCCCAGCATTTT. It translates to CASSSTGRNDQPQHF.

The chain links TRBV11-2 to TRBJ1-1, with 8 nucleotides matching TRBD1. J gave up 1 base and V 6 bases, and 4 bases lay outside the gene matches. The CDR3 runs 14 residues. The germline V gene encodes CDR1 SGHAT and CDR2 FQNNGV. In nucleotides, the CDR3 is TGTGCCAGCAGTCCCGACAGGGGGAACACTGAAGCTTTCTTT. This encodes CASSPDRGNTEAFF.

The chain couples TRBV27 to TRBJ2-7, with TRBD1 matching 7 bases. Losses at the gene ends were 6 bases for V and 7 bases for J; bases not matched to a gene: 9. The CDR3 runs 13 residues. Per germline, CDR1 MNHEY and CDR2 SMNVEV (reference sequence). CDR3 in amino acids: CASRRQGRPEQYF. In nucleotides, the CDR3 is TGTGCCAGCAGGAGACAGGGCCGTCCGGAGCAGTACTTC.

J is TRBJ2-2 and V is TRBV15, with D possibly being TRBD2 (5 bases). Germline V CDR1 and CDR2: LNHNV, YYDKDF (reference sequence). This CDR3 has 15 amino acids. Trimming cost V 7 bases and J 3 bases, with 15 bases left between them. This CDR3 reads CATKKDDYYTGELFF. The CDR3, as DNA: TGTGCCACCAAAAAAGACGACTATTACACCGGGGAGCTGTTTTTT.

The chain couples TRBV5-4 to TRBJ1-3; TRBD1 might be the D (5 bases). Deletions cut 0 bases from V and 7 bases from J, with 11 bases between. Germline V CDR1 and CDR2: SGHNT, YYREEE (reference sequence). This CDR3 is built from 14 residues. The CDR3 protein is CASSLGGGGNTIYF. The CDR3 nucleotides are TGTGCCAGCAGCTTGGGAGGCGGGGGGAACACCATATATTTT.

The CDR3 loop reads CASSLGSGGLNEKLFF. The CDR3 nucleotides read TGTGCCAGCAGCTTGGGATCAGGGGGCCTTAATGAAAAACTGTTTTTT. The chain couples TRBV5-5 to TRBJ1-4; 8 nucleotides line up with TRBD1. The ends lost 0 bases at V and 4 bases at J; junction bases unmatched: 5. Germline V lookup: CDR1 SGHKS, CDR2 YYEKEE (reference sequence). The CDR3 is 16 residues long.

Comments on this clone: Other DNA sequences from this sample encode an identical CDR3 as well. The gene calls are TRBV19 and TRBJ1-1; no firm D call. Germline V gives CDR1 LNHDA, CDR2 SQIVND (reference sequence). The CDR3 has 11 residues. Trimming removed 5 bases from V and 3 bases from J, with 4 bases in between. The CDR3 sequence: CASSLYTEAFF. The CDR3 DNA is TGTGCCAGTAGTCTTTACACTGAAGCTTTCTTT.

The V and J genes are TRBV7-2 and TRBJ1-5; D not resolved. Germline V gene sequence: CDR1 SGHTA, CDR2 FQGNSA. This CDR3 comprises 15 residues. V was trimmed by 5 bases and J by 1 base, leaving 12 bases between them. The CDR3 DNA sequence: TGTGCCAGCAGCGCTCCTGGCGACAGCAATCAGCCCCAGCATTTT. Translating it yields CASSAPGDSNQPQHF.

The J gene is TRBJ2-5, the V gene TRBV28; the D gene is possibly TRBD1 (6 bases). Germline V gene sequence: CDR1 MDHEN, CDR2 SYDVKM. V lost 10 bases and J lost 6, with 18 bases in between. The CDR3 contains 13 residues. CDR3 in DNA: TGTGCCATGCAGGACAGATCTGCGAAGACCCAGTACTTC. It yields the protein CAMQDRSAKTQYF.

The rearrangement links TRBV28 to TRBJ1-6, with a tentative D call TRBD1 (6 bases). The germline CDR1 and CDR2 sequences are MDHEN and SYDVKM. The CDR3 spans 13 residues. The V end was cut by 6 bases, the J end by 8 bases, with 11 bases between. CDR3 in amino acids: CASSLQGYSPLHF. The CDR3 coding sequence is TGTGCCAGCAGCCTTCAGGGGTATTCACCCCTCCACTTT.

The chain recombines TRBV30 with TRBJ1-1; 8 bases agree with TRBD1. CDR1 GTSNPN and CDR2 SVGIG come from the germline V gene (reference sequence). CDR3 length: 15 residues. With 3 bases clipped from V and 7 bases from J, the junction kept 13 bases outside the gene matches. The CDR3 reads CAWSDLRTGRDEAFF. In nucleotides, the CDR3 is TGTGCCTGGAGCGACCTGAGGACAGGGAGAGATGAAGCTTTCTTT.